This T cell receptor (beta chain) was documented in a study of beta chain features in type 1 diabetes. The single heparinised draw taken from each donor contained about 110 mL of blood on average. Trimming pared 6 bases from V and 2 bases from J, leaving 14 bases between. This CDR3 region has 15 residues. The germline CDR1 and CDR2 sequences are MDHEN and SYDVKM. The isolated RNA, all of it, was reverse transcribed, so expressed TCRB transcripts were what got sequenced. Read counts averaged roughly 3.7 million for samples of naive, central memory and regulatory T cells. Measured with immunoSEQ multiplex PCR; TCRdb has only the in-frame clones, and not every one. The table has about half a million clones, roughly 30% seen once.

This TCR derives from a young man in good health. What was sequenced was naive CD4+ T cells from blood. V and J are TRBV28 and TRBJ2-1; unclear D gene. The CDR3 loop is CASSRVRSTYNEQFF. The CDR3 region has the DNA TGTGCCAGCAGCCGAGTTCGGAGTACCTACAATGAGCAGTTCTTC.